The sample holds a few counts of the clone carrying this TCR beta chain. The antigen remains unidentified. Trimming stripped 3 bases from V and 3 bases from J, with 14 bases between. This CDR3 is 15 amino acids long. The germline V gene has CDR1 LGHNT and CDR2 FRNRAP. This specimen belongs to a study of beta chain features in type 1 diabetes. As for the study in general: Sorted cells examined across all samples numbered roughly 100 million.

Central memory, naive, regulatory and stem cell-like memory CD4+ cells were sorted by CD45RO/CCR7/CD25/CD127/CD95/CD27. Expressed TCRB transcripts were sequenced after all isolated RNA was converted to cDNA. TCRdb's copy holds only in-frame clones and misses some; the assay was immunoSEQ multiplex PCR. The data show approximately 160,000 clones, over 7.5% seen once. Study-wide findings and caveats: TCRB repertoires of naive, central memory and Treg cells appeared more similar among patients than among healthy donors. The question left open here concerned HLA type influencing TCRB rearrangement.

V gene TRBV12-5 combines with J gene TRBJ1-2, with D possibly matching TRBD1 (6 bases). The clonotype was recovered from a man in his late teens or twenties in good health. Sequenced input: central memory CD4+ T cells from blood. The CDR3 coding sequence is TGTGCTAGTGGTTTCGGGGGGCCGCTGGACTATGGCTACACCTTC. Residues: CASGFGGPLDYGYTF.